This T cell receptor beta chain was retrieved from a study of shared clonotypes between healthy human individuals. Study-level findings and limits: Estimated richness was generally greater in naive than memory subsets.

The V and J ends lost 5 bases and 11 bases respectively, with 15 bases between them. This CDR3 is built from 12 residues. Germline values: CDR1 SGHVS, CDR2 FQNEAQ. Naive CD8 cells lacked CD45RO, underwent positive selection for CCR7 and left out terminally differentiated effector memory CD45RA+ cells. Nashville, Tennessee was home to all donors, who were Caucasian adults. The method was immunoSEQ multiplex PCR; TCRdb's version includes in-frame clones alone and lacks a portion of them. The table records about 870,000 clones, over 90% of them present only once. A note on this clone: Its target is unknown.

The chain carries TRBV7-8 and TRBJ1-1; D is unresolved. The receptor comes from a young man in good health. Sequences were obtained from naive CD8+ T cells sorted from blood. The CDR3 loop reads CASSPPVENAFF. The CDR3 DNA reads as TGTGCCAGCAGCCCTCCAGTAGAGAACGCTTTCTTT.